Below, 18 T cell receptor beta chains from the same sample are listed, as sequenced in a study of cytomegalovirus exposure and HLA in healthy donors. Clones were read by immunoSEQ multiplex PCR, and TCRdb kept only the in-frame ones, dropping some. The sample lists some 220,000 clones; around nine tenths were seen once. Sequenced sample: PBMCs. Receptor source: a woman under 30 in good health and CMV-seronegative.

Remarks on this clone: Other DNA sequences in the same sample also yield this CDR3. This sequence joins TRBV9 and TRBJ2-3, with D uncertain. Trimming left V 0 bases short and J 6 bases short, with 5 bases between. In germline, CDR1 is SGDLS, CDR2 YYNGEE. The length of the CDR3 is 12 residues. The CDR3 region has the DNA TGTGCCAGCAGCGTAGTTGCGGATACGCAGTATTTT. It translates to CASSVVADTQYF.

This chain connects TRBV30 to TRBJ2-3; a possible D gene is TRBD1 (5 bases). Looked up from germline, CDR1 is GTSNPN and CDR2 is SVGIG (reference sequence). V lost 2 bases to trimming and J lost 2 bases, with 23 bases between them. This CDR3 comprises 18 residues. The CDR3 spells CAWSPYGRQPFYTDTQYF. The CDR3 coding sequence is TGTGCCTGGAGTCCATACGGACGACAGCCCTTCTACACAGATACGCAGTATTTT.

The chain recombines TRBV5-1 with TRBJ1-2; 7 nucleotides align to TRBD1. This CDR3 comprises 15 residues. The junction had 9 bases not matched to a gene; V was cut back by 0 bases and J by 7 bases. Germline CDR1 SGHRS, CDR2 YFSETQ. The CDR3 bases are TGCGCCAGCAGCTTGGTTTCCAGGGGGGACGCTGGCTACACCTTC. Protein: CASSLVSRGDAGYTF.

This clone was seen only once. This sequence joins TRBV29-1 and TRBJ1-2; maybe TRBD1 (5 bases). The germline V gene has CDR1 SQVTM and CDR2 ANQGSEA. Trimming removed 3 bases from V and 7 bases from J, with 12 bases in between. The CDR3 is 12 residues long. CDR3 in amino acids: CSVDEGQGGYTF. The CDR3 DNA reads TGCAGCGTTGACGAAGGGCAGGGTGGCTACACCTTC.

CDR3 region: CASSPFVSGDGTDTQYF. CDR3 DNA: TGTGCCAGCTCACCGTTCGTTTCGGGGGATGGAACAGATACGCAGTATTTT. This chain uses TRBV18 with TRBJ2-3; D is perhaps TRBD2 (6 bases). Trimming removed 3 bases at V and 3 bases at J, with 19 bases between. The length of the CDR3 is 17 residues. The germline V gene encodes CDR1 KGHSH and CDR2 LQKENI.

The CDR3 protein is CASSLSQGAGSNQPQHF. CDR3 DNA sequence: TGTGCCAGCAGTTTATCACAGGGGGCAGGGAGCAATCAGCCCCAGCATTTT. The chain is built from TRBV27 and TRBJ1-5; 9 nucleotides agree with TRBD1. The CDR3 length is 17 residues. V was pared by 0 bases and J by 1 base, with 4 bases of the junction left unmatched. Per the germline V gene, CDR1 is MNHEY and CDR2 is SMNVEV (reference sequence).

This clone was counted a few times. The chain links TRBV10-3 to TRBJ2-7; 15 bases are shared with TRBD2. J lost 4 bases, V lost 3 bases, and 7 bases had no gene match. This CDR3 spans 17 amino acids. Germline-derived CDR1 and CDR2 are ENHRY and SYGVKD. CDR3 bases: TGTGCCATCAGTGACGCCGGGACTAGCGGGGGGAGATACGAGCAGTACTTC. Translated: CAISDAGTSGGRYEQYF.

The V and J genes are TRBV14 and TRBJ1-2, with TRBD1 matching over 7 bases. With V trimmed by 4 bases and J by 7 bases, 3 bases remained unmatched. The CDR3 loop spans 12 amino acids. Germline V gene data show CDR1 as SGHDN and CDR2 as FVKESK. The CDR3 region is CASSPGTAGYTF. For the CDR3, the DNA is TGTGCCAGCAGCCCTGGGACAGCTGGCTACACCTTC.

The CDR3 protein is CASSPTGNSQPQHF. Written as DNA, the CDR3 is TGTGCCAGCAGTCCGACAGGGAACTCTCAGCCCCAGCATTTT. This chain connects TRBV28 to TRBJ1-5, with 7 bases lining up with TRBD1. The CDR3 loop spans 14 amino acids. Trimming took 5 bases from V and 6 from J; bases not matched to a gene: 7. Germline CDR1 reads MDHEN; CDR2 reads SYDVKM.

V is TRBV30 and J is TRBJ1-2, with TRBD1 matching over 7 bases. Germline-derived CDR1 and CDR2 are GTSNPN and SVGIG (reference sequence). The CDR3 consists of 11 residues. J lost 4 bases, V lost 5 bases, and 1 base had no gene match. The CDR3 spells CAWRDSYGYTF. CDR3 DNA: TGTGCCTGGCGGGACAGCTATGGCTACACCTTC.

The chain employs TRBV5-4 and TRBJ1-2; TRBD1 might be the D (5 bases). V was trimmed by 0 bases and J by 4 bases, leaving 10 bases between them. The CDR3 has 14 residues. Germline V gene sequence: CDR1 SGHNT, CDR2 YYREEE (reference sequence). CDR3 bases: TGTGCCAGCAGCTTGGGGGGCGCGTCCTATGGCTACACCTTC. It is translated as CASSLGGASYGYTF.

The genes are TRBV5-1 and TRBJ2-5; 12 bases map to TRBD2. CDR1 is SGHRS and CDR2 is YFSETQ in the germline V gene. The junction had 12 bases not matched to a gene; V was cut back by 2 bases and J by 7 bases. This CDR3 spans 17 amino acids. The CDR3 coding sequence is TGCGCCAGCAGCTTAGACAGGACTAGCGGGGACCAGAGGACCCAGTACTTC. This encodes CASSLDRTSGDQRTQYF.

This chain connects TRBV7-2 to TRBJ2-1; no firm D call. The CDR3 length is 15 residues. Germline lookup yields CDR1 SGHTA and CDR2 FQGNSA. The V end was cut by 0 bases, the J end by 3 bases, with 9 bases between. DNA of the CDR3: TGTGCCAGCAGCTTAGCCTCAGGTTTCTACAATGAGCAGTTCTTC. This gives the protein CASSLASGFYNEQFF. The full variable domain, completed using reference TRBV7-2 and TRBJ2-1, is GAGVSQSPSNKVTEKGKDVELRCDPISGHTALYWYRQSLGQGLEFLIYFQGNSAPDKSGLPSDRFSAERTGGSVSTLTIQRTQQEDSAVYLCASSLASGFYNEQFFGPGTRLTVL.

Here the CDR3 reads CASSAPTSSGRGNTGELFF. The CDR3 DNA is TGTGCCAGCAGCGCACCCACTAGTAGCGGGAGGGGGAACACCGGGGAGCTGTTTTTT. This sequence joins TRBV7-3 and TRBJ2-2; TRBD2 aligns across 11 bases. This CDR3 is built from 19 residues. The germline V gene has CDR1 SGHTA and CDR2 FQGTGA. With 5 bases clipped from V and 1 base from J, the junction kept 12 bases outside the gene matches.

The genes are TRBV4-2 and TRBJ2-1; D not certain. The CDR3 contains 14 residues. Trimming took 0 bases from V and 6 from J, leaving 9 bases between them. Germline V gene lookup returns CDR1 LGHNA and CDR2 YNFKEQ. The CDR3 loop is CASSQDLVGNEQFF. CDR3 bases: TGTGCCAGCAGCCAAGATCTAGTAGGCAATGAGCAGTTCTTC.

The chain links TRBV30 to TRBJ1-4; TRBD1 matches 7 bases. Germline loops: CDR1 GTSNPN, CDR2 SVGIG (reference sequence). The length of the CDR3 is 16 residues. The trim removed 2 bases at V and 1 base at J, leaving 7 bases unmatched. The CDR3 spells CAWSSGQGGTNEKLFF. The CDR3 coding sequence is TGTGCCTGGAGTTCGGGGCAGGGGGGAACTAATGAAAAACTGTTTTTT.

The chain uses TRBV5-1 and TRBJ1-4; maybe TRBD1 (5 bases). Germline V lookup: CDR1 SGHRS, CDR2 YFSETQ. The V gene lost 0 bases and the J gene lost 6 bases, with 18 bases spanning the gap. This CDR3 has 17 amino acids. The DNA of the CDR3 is TGCGCCAGCAGCTTGGGAGACACCCTGGGGCTATATGAAAAACTGTTTTTT. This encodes CASSLGDTLGLYEKLFF.

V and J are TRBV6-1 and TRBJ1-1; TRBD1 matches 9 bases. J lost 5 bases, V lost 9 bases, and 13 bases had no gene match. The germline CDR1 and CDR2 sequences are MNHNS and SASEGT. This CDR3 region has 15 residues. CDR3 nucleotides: TGTGCCAGTGGCCGGGACAGGGACCCGGAGACTGAAGCTTTCTTT. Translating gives CASGRDRDPETEAFF.